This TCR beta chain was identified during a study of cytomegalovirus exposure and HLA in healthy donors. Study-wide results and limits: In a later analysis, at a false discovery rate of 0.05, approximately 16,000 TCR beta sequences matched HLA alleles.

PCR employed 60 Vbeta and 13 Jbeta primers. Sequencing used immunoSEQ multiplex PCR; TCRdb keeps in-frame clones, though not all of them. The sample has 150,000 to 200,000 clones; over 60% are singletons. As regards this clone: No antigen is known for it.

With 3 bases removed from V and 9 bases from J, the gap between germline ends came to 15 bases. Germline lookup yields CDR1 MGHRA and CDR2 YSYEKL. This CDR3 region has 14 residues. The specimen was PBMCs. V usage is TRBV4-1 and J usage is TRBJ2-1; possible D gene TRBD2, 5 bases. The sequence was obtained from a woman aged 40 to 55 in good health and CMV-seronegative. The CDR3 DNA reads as TGCGCCAGCAGCCAGGAGTACAGAGGGCCTGAGCAGTTCTTC. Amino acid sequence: CASSQEYRGPEQFF.